This TCR beta chain stems from a study of T cells in localized non-small cell lung cancer. Study-wide results and limits: Uninvolved adjacent lung showed peak T cell clonality, exceeding tumor. Adjacent lung had a median about 57 of the 100 largest tumor clones. The study linked higher blood T cell density to longer overall survival.

The CDR3 is 15 residues long. Germline loops: CDR1 MNHGY, CDR2 SAAAGT. V shed 4 bases and J shed 2 bases, with 14 bases lying between them. Data came from immunoSEQ multiplex PCR; TCRdb stores just in-frame clones and leaves some out. Of under 11,000 clones in the sample, just under 30% were seen once. This clone was recorded many times. Its antigen is not known. The chain uses TRBV6-8 and TRBJ1-2; D is perhaps TRBD1 (6 bases). The TCR originated in a man between 40 and 70 years old with stage I lung adenocarcinoma. Here the sequenced sample was lung tumor tissue, taken before any cancer treatment. Here the CDR3 DNA reads TGTGCCAGCAGTTCACAGGGCGGGCGAAACTATGGCTACACCTTC. It yields the protein CASSSQGGRNYGYTF.